Described below is a single TCR beta chain sequence and its context. These data are taken from a study of blood T cell repertoires in COVID-19. The overall study: There were acute and convalescent COVID-19 samples, and they came from the United States, Italy and Spain. Sources were T cells, B-cell-depleted T cells, or PBMCs; the material itself was cDNA or gDNA.

Profiling relied on immunoSEQ multiplex PCR, and the TCRdb table lists in-frame clones only, not all of them. This repertoire shows 140,000 to 150,000 clones, roughly 80% found once; its top ten account for around 6.5%. Per germline, CDR1 MNHEY and CDR2 SMNVEV (reference sequence). The CDR3 is made up of 16 amino acids. The germline V and J ends were trimmed by 2 bases and 0 bases, with 11 bases remaining between them. Among Cohort 3 donors, those recovered had two negative PCRs, clearance, or symptom resolution. The gene calls are TRBV27 and TRBJ2-4; possible D gene TRBD2, 5 bases. Sequenced input: PBMCs or T cells enriched from blood (not recorded which). The TCR was taken from a woman aged 40 to 50 who had recovered from COVID-19. CDR3 region: CASSLTSGLAKNIQYF. CDR3 sequence (DNA): TGTGCCAGCAGTTTAACGTCAGGACTAGCCAAAAACATTCAGTACTTC.